These 10 T cell receptor beta chains were all obtained from the same sample, sequenced in a study of T cells in localized non-small cell lung cancer. Sequenced by immunoSEQ multiplex PCR; TCRdb stores in-frame clones only, minus some. The sample contains about 77,000 clones, more than 75% of which appear only once. Sequencing used peripheral blood, obtained before any cancer treatment. The receptors were sampled from a woman between 35 and 75 years old with stage I squamous cell lung carcinoma.

The V and J genes are TRBV11-2 and TRBJ2-3; 10 bases align to TRBD1. V lost 1 base, J lost 4 bases, and 11 bases stayed unmatched. The germline gives CDR1 SGHAT, CDR2 FQNNGV. The CDR3 sequence is 18 residues long. The CDR3 loop reads CASSLGVSTGGGPDTQYF. In DNA form, the CDR3 reads TGTGCCAGCAGCTTAGGGGTCTCGACAGGGGGCGGGCCAGATACGCAGTATTTT.

This sequence joins TRBV6-5 and TRBJ2-7, with 11 bases that match TRBD2. Losses at the gene ends were 2 bases for V and 0 bases for J; bases not matched to a gene: 3. This CDR3 has 16 amino acids. Germline V gene sequence: CDR1 MNHEY, CDR2 SVGAGI. For the CDR3, the DNA is TGTGCCAGCAGTTACGGGACTAGCGGAAGCTCCTACGAGCAGTACTTC. It translates to CASSYGTSGSSYEQYF.

This sequence joins TRBV19 and TRBJ2-3; D may correspond to TRBD1 or TRBD2 (5 bases each). Germline CDR1 reads LNHDA; CDR2 reads SQIVND (reference sequence). The CDR3 contains 15 residues. V lost 3 bases to trimming and J lost 0 bases, with 10 bases between them. CDR3 sequence reads: CASSIGDHSTDTQYF. DNA of the CDR3: TGTGCCAGTAGTATTGGGGACCATAGCACAGATACGCAGTATTTT.

The rearrangement uses TRBV27 and TRBJ1-5; maybe TRBD1 (5 bases). CDR1 and CDR2 from the germline V gene are MNHEY and SMNVEV (reference sequence). Trimming took off 6 bases at V and 0 bases at J, with 12 bases between the two ends. This CDR3 is built from 15 residues. CDR3 DNA: TGTGCCAGCAGCCCAGGGTTTCTTAGCAATCAGCCCCAGCATTTT. Its translation is CASSPGFLSNQPQHF.

The CDR3 DNA sequence: TGTGCCAGCAGCTTAGGGGGATATTATGAAAAACTGTTTTTT. Translating gives CASSLGGYYEKLFF. This chain links TRBV7-2 with TRBJ1-4; no clear D. Deletions cut 1 base from V and 6 bases from J, with 9 bases between. The CDR3 sequence is 14 residues long. Germline lookup yields CDR1 SGHTA and CDR2 FQGNSA.

This chain links TRBV5-1 with TRBJ2-5; D not certain. The CDR3 totals 14 residues. V was pared by 0 bases and J by 1 base, with 7 bases between. Germline CDR1 SGHRS, CDR2 YFSETQ. The CDR3 here is CASSLAGSQETQYF. The CDR3 DNA is TGCGCCAGCAGCTTGGCCGGTAGCCAAGAGACCCAGTACTTC. Based on the CDR3 plus reference TRBV5-1 and TRBJ2-5, the full variable domain is KAGVTQTPRYLIKTRGQQVTLSCSPISGHRSVSWYQQTPGQGLQFLFEYFSETQRNKGNFPGRFSGRQFSNSRSEMNVSTLELGDSALYLCASSLAGSQETQYFGPGTRLLVL.

The rearrangement links TRBV9 to TRBJ2-3, with TRBD1 identical over 8 bases. Germline V CDR1 and CDR2: SGDLS, YYNGEE. The CDR3 runs to 14 residues. Trimming took 4 bases from V and 3 from J; bases not matched to a gene: 4. The CDR3 region has the DNA TGTGCCAGCAGCACCTGGGACAGGACAGATACGCAGTATTTT. Protein product: CASSTWDRTDTQYF. The variable domain in full, completed from reference TRBV9 and TRBJ2-3, reads DSGVTQTPKHLITATGQRVTLRCSPRSGDLSVYWYQQSLDQGLQFLIQYYNGEERAKGNILERFSAQQFPDLHSELNLSSLELGDSALYFCASSTWDRTDTQYFGPGTRLTVL.

The J gene is TRBJ1-2, the V gene TRBV19; 7 nucleotides align to TRBD1. There are 15 residues in the CDR3. J gave up 5 bases and V 3 bases, and 9 bases lay outside the gene matches. CDR1 and CDR2 from the germline V gene are LNHDA and SQIVND (reference sequence). Written as DNA, the CDR3 is TGTGCCAGTAGTATCCCAGGGGGTGCCGGGTATGGCTACACCTTC. The encoded protein is CASSIPGGAGYGYTF.

This rearrangement joins TRBV2 to TRBJ2-2; possibly TRBD2 for D (6 bases). The CDR3 is 15 amino acids. Trimming shortened V by 10 bases and J by 2 bases, and 17 bases separated the two germline ends. Germline-derived CDR1 and CDR2 are SNHLY and FYNNEI. The CDR3 region has the DNA TGTGCCACCAACTCCGGGACTCCTAACACCGGGGAGCTGTTTTTT. As protein: CATNSGTPNTGELFF.

The J gene is TRBJ2-3, the V gene TRBV29-1, with 8 bases aligning to TRBD2. Germline CDR1 and CDR2: SQVTM and ANQGSEA. The CDR3 covers 16 residues. With 0 bases clipped from V and 1 base from J, the junction kept 6 bases outside the gene matches. CDR3 in amino acids: CSVEDRAGGGTDTQYF. CDR3 coding DNA: TGCAGCGTTGAAGATCGGGCGGGGGGTGGCACAGATACGCAGTATTTT.